These 17 T cell receptor beta chains came from one sample sequenced in a study of T cell responses to AZD1222 COVID-19 vaccine. Sequencing used immunoSEQ multiplex PCR; TCRdb keeps in-frame clones, though not all of them. The repertoire holds about 180,000 clones, with around 89% as singletons. The source was peripheral blood, collected on day 0 of AZD1222 vaccination. The origin of the receptors is an adult in good health.

This rearrangement joins TRBV19 to TRBJ2-5; D might be TRBD1 (6 bases). The CDR3 extends over 14 amino acids. V was shortened by 4 bases and J by 6 bases, with 15 bases between the two germline ends. In germline, CDR1 is LNHDA, CDR2 SQIVND (reference sequence). CDR3 protein: CASSNLQGLKTQYF. The CDR3 DNA is TGTGCCAGTAGTAACTTACAGGGTTTGAAGACCCAGTACTTC.

The gene calls are TRBV10-3 and TRBJ2-5, with D maybe TRBD2 (5 bases). V was clipped by 2 bases and J by 3 bases, with 7 bases between them. CDR1 is ENHRY, CDR2 SYGVKD, per germline. CDR3 length: 13 amino acids. The CDR3 region is CAISETEEETQYF. The CDR3 nucleotides read TGTGCCATCAGTGAGACGGAGGAAGAGACCCAGTACTTC.

The chain employs TRBV11-3 and TRBJ1-1; D call uncertain. V gave up 7 bases and J gave up 9 bases, with 18 bases separating them. Germline V CDR1 and CDR2: SGHNT, YENEEA. This CDR3 is built from 13 residues. CDR3 in DNA: TGTGCCAGCATGGGCAGTAGGGAAGGAAAAGCTTTCTTT. Translation: CASMGSREGKAFF.

On this clone: The sample contains more than one DNA sequence encoding this CDR3. The chain uses TRBV5-1 and TRBJ2-5; D is unresolved. Trimming left V 0 bases short and J 3 bases short, with 0 bases between. The CDR3 sequence is 11 residues long. The V gene's germline CDR1 is SGHRS and CDR2 YFSETQ. In DNA form, the CDR3 reads TGCGCCAGCAGCTTGGAAGAGACCCAGTACTTC. This encodes CASSLEETQYF.

The rearrangement links TRBV6-1 to TRBJ1-2; D uncertain. Trimming took 3 bases from V and 3 from J, leaving 14 bases between them. The CDR3 totals 15 residues. Looked up from germline, CDR1 is MNHNS and CDR2 is SASEGT. In DNA, the CDR3 is TGTGCCAGCAGTGATTACCGGGGAGACGACTATGGCTACACCTTC. This gives the protein CASSDYRGDDYGYTF.

The genes are TRBV6-5 and TRBJ2-7; possible D gene TRBD2, 6 bases. CDR1 is MNHEY and CDR2 is SVGAGI in the germline V gene. Trimming stripped 8 bases from V and 0 bases from J, with 8 bases between. This CDR3 has 12 residues. The CDR3, as DNA: TGTGCCAGCGGGGGGTCCTCCTACGAGCAGTACTTC. Translating it yields CASGGSSYEQYF.

The chain uses TRBV7-2 and TRBJ2-7, with a tentative D call TRBD2 (5 bases). The CDR3 has 15 residues. The V end was cut by 0 bases, the J end by 0 bases, with 9 bases between. From germline, CDR1 is SGHTA and CDR2 FQGNSA. The CDR3 DNA is TGTGCCAGCAGCTTAGCCCGGGATGTCTCCTACGAGCAGTACGTC. It is translated as CASSLARDVSYEQYV.

This clone was seen just once. This chain links TRBV24-1 with TRBJ1-1; D not certain. Trimming removed 3 bases at V and 0 bases at J, with 4 bases between. Germline V gives CDR1 KGHDR, CDR2 SFDVKD. This CDR3 contains 13 residues. CDR3 residues: CATSDDVNTEAFF. The CDR3 nucleotides are TGTGCCACCAGTGATGACGTGAACACTGAAGCTTTCTTT.

The genes are TRBV7-3 and TRBJ1-1; perhaps TRBD1 as D (5 bases). The CDR3 has 14 amino acids. CDR1 is SGHTA and CDR2 is FQGTGA in the germline V gene. Trimming cost V 2 bases and J 5 bases, with 12 bases left between them. The CDR3 coding sequence is TGTGCCAGCAGCTTATCTGGGGGTCGGACTGAAGCTTTCTTT. Encoded protein: CASSLSGGRTEAFF.

The chain carries TRBV27 and TRBJ1-1, with a tentative D call TRBD1 (5 bases). Trimming took off 5 bases at V and 1 base at J, with 11 bases between the two ends. The V gene's germline CDR1 is MNHEY and CDR2 SMNVEV (reference sequence). This CDR3 spans 14 amino acids. The CDR3 is CASSKGMGNTEAFF. The DNA for the CDR3 is TGTGCCAGCAGTAAGGGGATGGGGAACACTGAAGCTTTCTTT.

This chain joins TRBV6-4 and TRBJ2-3; D not certain. Per the germline V gene, CDR1 is MRHNA and CDR2 is SNTAGT. This CDR3 spans 16 amino acids. Trimming took 3 bases from V and 4 from J, leaving 17 bases between them. The DNA of the CDR3 is TGTGCCAGCAGTGATAAAGTCCATTCGGGCCCAGATACGCAGTATTTT. The encoded protein is CASSDKVHSGPDTQYF.

The chain uses TRBV6-4 and TRBJ2-2, with D perhaps given as TRBD1 or TRBD2 (6 bases each). There are 15 residues in the CDR3. V shed 3 bases and J shed 6 bases, with 14 bases lying between them. The germline CDR1 and CDR2 sequences are MRHNA and SNTAGT. The CDR3 reads CASSDRWGAPGELFF. CDR3 in DNA: TGTGCCAGCAGTGATAGATGGGGGGCGCCCGGGGAGCTGTTTTTT.

The chain employs TRBV6-5 and TRBJ1-6, with D uncertain. The CDR3 consists of 14 residues. CDR1 and CDR2 (germline): MNHEY, SVGAGI. V gave up 5 bases and J gave up 11 bases, with 16 bases separating them. The CDR3, as DNA: TGTGCCAGCAGTACTGACCGATACATCACACCCCTCCACTTT. Translated, it gives CASSTDRYITPLHF.

This rearrangement joins TRBV3-1 (or the pseudogene TRBV3-2) to TRBJ2-4; unclear D gene. The length of the CDR3 is 15 residues. The germline CDR1 and CDR2 sequences are LGHDT and YNNKEL (reference sequence). V was cut by 0 bases and J by 7 bases, with 13 bases left in between. The CDR3 spells CASSQDVAGTNIQYF. In DNA form, the CDR3 reads TGTGCCAGCAGCCAAGATGTTGCAGGTACGAACATTCAGTACTTC.

V is TRBV7-9 and J is TRBJ1-4, with D maybe TRBD1 (5 bases). The CDR3 is made up of 16 amino acids. CDR1 SEHNR and CDR2 FQNEAQ come from the germline V gene (reference sequence). Trimming shortened V by 0 bases and J by 8 bases, and 16 bases separated the two germline ends. CDR3: CASSLALVQGWEKLFF. The CDR3 nucleotides are TGTGCCAGCAGCTTAGCGCTAGTCCAGGGCTGGGAAAAACTGTTTTTT.

This clone was seen a few times. The chain employs TRBV5-4 and TRBJ1-6; D not resolved. Germline V gene sequence: CDR1 SGHNT, CDR2 YYREEE (reference sequence). V was cut by 2 bases and J by 14 bases, with 11 bases left in between. The CDR3 extends over 12 amino acids. This CDR3 is CASSLGPFTLHF. CDR3 DNA: TGTGCCAGCAGCTTAGGCCCTTTTACCCTCCACTTT.

The CDR3 nucleotides read TGTGCCAGCAGCTTAGCGTCTCAGGGTGGCACTGAAGCTTTCTTT. Its protein product is CASSLASQGGTEAFF. V is TRBV7-8 and J is TRBJ1-1; TRBD1 is a possible D gene (5 bases). The length of the CDR3 is 15 residues. From germline, CDR1 is SGHVS and CDR2 FQNEAQ. The germline V and J ends were trimmed by 0 bases and 4 bases, with 12 bases remaining between them. Drawing the rest from reference TRBV7-8 and TRBJ1-1, the complete variable domain is GAGVSQSPRYKVAKRGQDVALRCDPISGHVSLFWYQQALGQGPEFLTYFQNEAQLDKSGLPSDRFFAERPEGSVSTLKIQRTQQEDSAVYLCASSLASQGGTEAFFGQGTRLTVV.